These 21 T cell receptor beta chains came from one sample sequenced in a study of CD8 T cells in Susac syndrome. Random hexamers served to reverse transcribe about 0.5 to 1 ug RNA. One entry per CDR3 protein results from TCRdb running MiXCR on the immunoSEQ multiplex PCR reads. The data contain over 100,000 distinct CDR3 sequences, 95% to 96% of them singletons. The sample taken for sequencing was CD4+ T cells from PBMCs. The source of these receptors is a human donor with Susac syndrome.

In its sample, this clonotype was seen a few times. CDR3 region: CASSLGGVGQPQHF. CDR3 in DNA: TGTGCCAGCAGTCTCGGGGGGGTTGGTCAGCCCCAGCATTTT. The J gene is TRBJ1-5, the V gene TRBV7-9; perhaps TRBD1 as D (5 bases). Germline assignment: CDR1 SEHNR and CDR2 FQNEAQ (reference sequence). The ends were cut back, 6 bases at V and 6 bases at J, with 15 bases in the middle. The CDR3 is made up of 14 amino acids.

The chain links TRBV28 to TRBJ2-4; D possibly corresponds to TRBD1 (6 bases). V lost 4 bases and J 7 bases, leaving 14 bases between the germline ends. Germline V gives CDR1 MDHEN, CDR2 SYDVKM. The CDR3 runs to 14 residues. The CDR3 reads CASSSTGRPNIQYF. CDR3 DNA sequence: TGTGCCAGCAGTTCCACAGGGCGTCCGAACATTCAGTACTTC.

This chain connects TRBV2 to TRBJ1-1; D might be TRBD1 (5 bases). The V and J ends lost 10 bases and 1 base respectively, with 7 bases between them. The CDR3 length is 11 residues. Per germline, CDR1 SNHLY and CDR2 FYNNEI. CDR3 sequence reads: CATQGNTEAFF. CDR3 in DNA: TGTGCCACTCAGGGGAACACTGAAGCTTTCTTT.

J is TRBJ1-1 and V is TRBV4-3, with TRBD1 matching 10 bases. V dropped 4 bases and J dropped 4; count of bases not matched to a gene: 6. From germline, CDR1 is LGHNA and CDR2 YSLEER. The CDR3 is 15 residues long. In DNA form, the CDR3 reads TGCGCCAGCAGCCCGGGACAGGGGCGGGTCACTGAAGCTTTCTTT. Its translation is CASSPGQGRVTEAFF.

The genes are TRBV27 and TRBJ2-7, with 15 bases aligning to TRBD2. J lost 5 bases, V lost 5 bases, and 4 bases had no gene match. Germline-derived CDR1 and CDR2 are MNHEY and SMNVEV (reference sequence). The length of the CDR3 is 15 residues. CDR3 coding DNA: TGTGCCAGCAGTGACGGGACTAGCGGGAGGCACGAGCAGTACTTC. Translation: CASSDGTSGRHEQYF.

The V call is TRBV7-2, the J call TRBJ2-1; possibly TRBD2 for D (6 bases). This CDR3 spans 14 amino acids. Germline V gene sequence: CDR1 SGHTA, CDR2 FQGNSA. Trimming took 4 bases from V and 5 from J, leaving 12 bases between them. CDR3 bases: TGTGCCAGCAGCTCCTCTAGCGATCACAATGAGCAGTTCTTC. Its protein is CASSSSSDHNEQFF.

This chain joins TRBV4-3 and TRBJ2-4, with D perhaps TRBD1 (6 bases). Germline CDR1 is LGHNA and CDR2 is YSLEER. The CDR3 is made up of 16 amino acids. Trimming removed 0 bases from V and 8 bases from J, with 17 bases in between. CDR3: CASSQDLRGRGDIQYF. CDR3 DNA sequence: TGCGCCAGCAGCCAAGATCTGAGGGGGAGAGGAGACATTCAGTACTTC.

The chain recombines TRBV7-9 with TRBJ1-1; no firm D call. CDR3 size: 14 residues. V was clipped by 5 bases and J by 1 base, with 11 bases between them. Germline loops: CDR1 SEHNR, CDR2 FQNEAQ (reference sequence). The CDR3 spells CASSQTRGNTEAFF. CDR3 nucleotides: TGTGCCAGCAGCCAAACTCGCGGGAACACTGAAGCTTTCTTT.

The chain uses TRBV30 and TRBJ1-2; D gene unclear. This CDR3 contains 14 residues. Germline assignment: CDR1 GTSNPN and CDR2 SVGIG (reference sequence). V lost 4 bases and J lost 8, with 20 bases in between. The CDR3 DNA reads as TGTGCCTGGAAGCTCGGCTCCGGAGGAAAAGGCTACACCTTC. Translated, it gives CAWKLGSGGKGYTF.

This rearrangement joins TRBV20-1 to TRBJ2-1; TRBD1 agrees at 7 bases. This CDR3 spans 14 amino acids. V shed 6 bases, J shed 1 base, and the junction held 6 bases outside the gene matches. The germline CDR1 and CDR2 sequences are DFQATT and SNEGSKA (reference sequence). DNA of the CDR3: TGCAGTGCCGAAGACAGGGTTTCCTACAATGAGCAGTTCTTC. Encoded protein: CSAEDRVSYNEQFF.

This chain links TRBV27 with TRBJ2-6; possible D gene TRBD1, 6 bases. Trimming cost V 3 bases and J 0 bases, with 12 bases left between them. This CDR3 is built from 17 residues. CDR1 is MNHEY and CDR2 is SMNVEV in the germline V gene (reference sequence). For the CDR3, the DNA is TGTGCCAGCAGTTTTGACAGGAAAAACTCTGGGGCCAACGTCCTGACTTTC. It is translated as CASSFDRKNSGANVLTF.

The genes are TRBV12-3 or TRBV12-4 and TRBJ1-4, with D unclear. CDR3 length: 13 amino acids. Trimming cost V 8 bases and J 7 bases, with 14 bases left between them. The CDR3 spells CASGSTGLEKLFF. As DNA, the CDR3 is TGTGCCAGCGGTTCGACCGGTCTTGAAAAACTGTTTTTT.

The chain has TRBV7-2 and TRBJ2-1; D may correspond to TRBD1 or TRBD2 (5 bases each). The CDR3 is made up of 13 amino acids. Trimming shortened V by 1 base and J by 13 bases, and 14 bases separated the two germline ends. Per germline, CDR1 SGHTA and CDR2 FQGNSA. CDR3 nucleotides: TGTGCCAGCAGCTTAGGGGGCCCAAGCGGACAGTTCTTC. It specifies CASSLGGPSGQFF. The full variable domain, its missing parts supplied by reference TRBV7-2 and TRBJ2-1, is GAGVSQSPSNKVTEKGKDVELRCDPISGHTALYWYRQSLGQGLEFLIYFQGNSAPDKSGLPSDRFSAERTGGSVSTLTIQRTQQEDSAVYLCASSLGGPSGQFFGPGTRLTVL.

The J gene is TRBJ2-1, the V gene TRBV24-1; 9 bases are a match to TRBD2. This CDR3 contains 15 residues. Germline CDR1 KGHDR, CDR2 SFDVKD. V was clipped by 3 bases and J by 5 bases; unmatched bases: 4. The CDR3, as DNA: TGTGCCACCAGTGATCCAGGACTAGCGCACAATGAGCAGTTCTTC. Translation: CATSDPGLAHNEQFF.

This sequence joins TRBV30 and TRBJ1-2; 7 positions agree with TRBD1. This CDR3 is 14 amino acids long. V lost 8 bases and J lost 3; bases outside the gene matches: 12. Germline V lookup: CDR1 GTSNPN, CDR2 SVGIG (reference sequence). The CDR3 spells CAAKGKGAYYGYTF. In DNA, the CDR3 is TGTGCCGCCAAGGGGAAGGGGGCCTACTATGGCTACACCTTC.

The chain combines TRBV12-3 or TRBV12-4 with TRBJ2-4; D may correspond to TRBD1 or TRBD2 (5 bases each). This CDR3 is 15 amino acids long. Trimming took off 5 bases at V and 0 bases at J, with 11 bases between the two ends. The CDR3 is CASSTPGTAKNIQYF. CDR3 in DNA: TGTGCCAGCAGTACCCCGGGGACAGCCAAAAACATTCAGTACTTC.

The chain couples TRBV5-1 to TRBJ2-3; D perhaps matches TRBD1 (5 bases). With 3 bases removed from V and 0 bases from J, the gap between germline ends came to 11 bases. CDR3 length: 15 residues. Germline CDR1 and CDR2: SGHRS and YFSETQ. CDR3 residues: CASSSGHPSTDTQYF. The DNA for the CDR3 is TGCGCCAGCAGCTCAGGACACCCTAGCACAGATACGCAGTATTTT.

This chain joins TRBV15 and TRBJ2-1; D is uncertain. CDR1 and CDR2 (germline): LNHNV, YYDKDF (reference sequence). This CDR3 region has 15 residues. With 3 bases removed from V and 6 bases from J, the gap between germline ends came to 15 bases. The DNA of the CDR3 is TGTGCCACCAGCAGCCACGGTCTAGTAACCAATGAGCAGTTCTTC. Its translation: CATSSHGLVTNEQFF.

V and J are TRBV30 and TRBJ1-2; 8 bases map to TRBD1. J gave up 10 bases and V 7 bases, and 14 bases lay outside the gene matches. The CDR3 runs to 13 residues. Germline V gene sequence: CDR1 GTSNPN, CDR2 SVGIG (reference sequence). In DNA, the CDR3 is TGTGCCTCACGCACGCAGGGGGCCCCACACTACACCTTC. This sequence encodes CASRTQGAPHYTF.

The rearrangement uses TRBV9 and TRBJ2-5; 7 nucleotides line up with TRBD1. With 2 bases clipped from V and 5 bases from J, the junction kept 6 bases outside the gene matches. Germline V gene data show CDR1 as SGDLS and CDR2 as YYNGEE. The CDR3 consists of 14 residues. The CDR3 bases are TGTGCCAGCAGCGTCTCGGGACAGTGGGAGACCCAGTACTTC. Amino acid sequence: CASSVSGQWETQYF.

V is TRBV20-1 and J is TRBJ2-7; 8 bases line up with TRBD1. The CDR3 loop spans 15 amino acids. Germline lookup yields CDR1 DFQATT and CDR2 SNEGSKA (reference sequence). V lost 5 bases to trimming and J lost 5 bases; unmatched junction nucleotides: 14. DNA for the CDR3: TGCAGTGCTTTTCCCGGGACAGGCCCCCGCCACGAGCAGTACTTC. Translation: CSAFPGTGPRHEQYF.